The clone carrying this T cell receptor beta chain has only a few counts. The antigen is unknown. The use of a sample-barcoded 5' primer and a J-beta primer mix characterized a second PCR of about 7 to 12 cycles. MiXCR, run by TCRdb on the 5' RACE reads, gives a single entry per CDR3 protein. The sample lists about a million distinct CDR3 sequences, 35% to 40% occurring once. The CDR3 runs to 9 residues. Germline V gene data show CDR1 as SGHAT and CDR2 as FQNNGV. Trimming took off 8 bases at V and 14 bases at J, with 10 bases between the two ends. The sample comes from a study of blood T cells in healthy people across ages. Study results and caveats: PBMC samples, being unsorted, prevented any conclusive comparison of naive and antigen-experienced cells. The fall in TCR beta diversity per million T cells was roughly linear with age.

The chain couples TRBV11-2 to TRBJ2-1; unclear D gene. The sample was blood. The clonotype was recovered from a man aged 18 to 29 in good health. The CDR3 DNA follows: TGTGCCAGCTCACTCCCAAAGTTCTTC. It translates to CASSLPKFF.